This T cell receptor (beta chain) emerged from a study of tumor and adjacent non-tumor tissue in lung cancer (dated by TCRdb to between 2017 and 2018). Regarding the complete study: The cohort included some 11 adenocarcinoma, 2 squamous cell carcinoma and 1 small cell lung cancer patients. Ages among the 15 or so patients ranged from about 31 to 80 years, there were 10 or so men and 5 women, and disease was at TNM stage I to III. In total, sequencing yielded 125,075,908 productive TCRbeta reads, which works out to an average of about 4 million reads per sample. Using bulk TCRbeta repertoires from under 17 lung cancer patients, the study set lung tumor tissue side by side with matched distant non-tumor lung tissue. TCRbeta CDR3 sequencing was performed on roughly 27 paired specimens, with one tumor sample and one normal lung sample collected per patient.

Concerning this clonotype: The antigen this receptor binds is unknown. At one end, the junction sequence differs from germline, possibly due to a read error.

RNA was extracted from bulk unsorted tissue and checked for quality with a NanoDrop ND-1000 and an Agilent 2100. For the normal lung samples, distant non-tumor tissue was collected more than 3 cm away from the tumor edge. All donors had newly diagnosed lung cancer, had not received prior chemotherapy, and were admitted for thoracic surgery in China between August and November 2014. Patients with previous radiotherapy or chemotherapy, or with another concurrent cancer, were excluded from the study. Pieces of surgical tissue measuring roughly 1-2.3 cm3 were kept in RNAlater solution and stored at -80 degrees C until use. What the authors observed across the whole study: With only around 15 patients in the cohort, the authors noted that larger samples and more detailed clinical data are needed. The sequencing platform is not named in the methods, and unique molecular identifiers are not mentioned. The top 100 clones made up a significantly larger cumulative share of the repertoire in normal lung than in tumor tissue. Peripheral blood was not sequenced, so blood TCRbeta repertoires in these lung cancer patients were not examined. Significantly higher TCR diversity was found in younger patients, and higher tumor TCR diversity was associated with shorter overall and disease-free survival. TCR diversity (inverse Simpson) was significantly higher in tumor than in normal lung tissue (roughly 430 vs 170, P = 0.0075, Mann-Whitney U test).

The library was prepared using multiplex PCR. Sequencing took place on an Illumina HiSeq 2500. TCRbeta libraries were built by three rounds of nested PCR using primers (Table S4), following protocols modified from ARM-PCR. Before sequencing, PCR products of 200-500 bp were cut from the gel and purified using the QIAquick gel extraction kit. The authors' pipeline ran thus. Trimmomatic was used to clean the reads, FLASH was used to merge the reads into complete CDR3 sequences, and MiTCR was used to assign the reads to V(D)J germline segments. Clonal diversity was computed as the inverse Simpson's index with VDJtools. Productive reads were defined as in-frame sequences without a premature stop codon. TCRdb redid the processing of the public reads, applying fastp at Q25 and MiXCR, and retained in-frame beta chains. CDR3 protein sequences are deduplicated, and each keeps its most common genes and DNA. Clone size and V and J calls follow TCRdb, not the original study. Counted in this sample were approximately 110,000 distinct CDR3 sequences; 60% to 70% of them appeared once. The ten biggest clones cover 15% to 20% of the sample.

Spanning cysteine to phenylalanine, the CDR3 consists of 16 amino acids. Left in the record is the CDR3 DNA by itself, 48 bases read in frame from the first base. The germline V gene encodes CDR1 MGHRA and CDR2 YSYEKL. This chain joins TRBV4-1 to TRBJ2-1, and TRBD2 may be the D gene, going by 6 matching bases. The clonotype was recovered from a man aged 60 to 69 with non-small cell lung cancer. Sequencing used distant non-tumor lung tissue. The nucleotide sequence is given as TGCGCCGGCAGCGAATCTGGCGGGACCACCTACATTGAGCAGTTCTTC. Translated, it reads CAGSESGGTTYIEQFF.